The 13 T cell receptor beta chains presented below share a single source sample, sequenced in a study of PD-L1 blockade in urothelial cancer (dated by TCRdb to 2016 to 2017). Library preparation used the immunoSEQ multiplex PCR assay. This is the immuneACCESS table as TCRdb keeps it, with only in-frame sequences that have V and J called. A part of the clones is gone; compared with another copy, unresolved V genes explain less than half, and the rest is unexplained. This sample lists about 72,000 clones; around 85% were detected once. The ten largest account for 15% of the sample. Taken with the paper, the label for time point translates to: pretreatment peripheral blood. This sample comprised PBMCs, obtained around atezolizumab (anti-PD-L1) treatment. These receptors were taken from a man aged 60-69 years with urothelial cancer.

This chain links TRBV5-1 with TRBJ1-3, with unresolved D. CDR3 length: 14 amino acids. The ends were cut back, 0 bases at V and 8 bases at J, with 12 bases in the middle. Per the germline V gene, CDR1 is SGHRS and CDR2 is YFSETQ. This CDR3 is CASSLEGRRDTIYF. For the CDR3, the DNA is TGCGCCAGCAGCTTGGAAGGGAGGAGGGACACCATATATTTT. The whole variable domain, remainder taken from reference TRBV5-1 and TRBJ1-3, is KAGVTQTPRYLIKTRGQQVTLSCSPISGHRSVSWYQQTPGQGLQFLFEYFSETQRNKGNFPGRFSGRQFSNSRSEMNVSTLELGDSALYLCASSLEGRRDTIYFGEGSWLTVV.

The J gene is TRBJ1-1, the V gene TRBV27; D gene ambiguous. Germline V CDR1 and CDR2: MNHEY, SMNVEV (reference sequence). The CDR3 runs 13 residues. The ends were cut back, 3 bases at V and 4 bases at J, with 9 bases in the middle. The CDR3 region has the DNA TGTGCCAGCAGTTTGAGGCCCACCACTGAAGCTTTCTTT. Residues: CASSLRPTTEAFF.

In DNA form, the CDR3 reads TGTGCCTTTTCCCCCGGAGATGAAAAACTGTTTTTT. Its protein is CAFSPGDEKLFF. This chain connects TRBV30 to TRBJ1-4; no firm D call. This CDR3 spans 12 amino acids. Trimming removed 7 bases at V and 6 bases at J, with 12 bases between. The germline V gene has CDR1 GTSNPN and CDR2 SVGIG (reference sequence).

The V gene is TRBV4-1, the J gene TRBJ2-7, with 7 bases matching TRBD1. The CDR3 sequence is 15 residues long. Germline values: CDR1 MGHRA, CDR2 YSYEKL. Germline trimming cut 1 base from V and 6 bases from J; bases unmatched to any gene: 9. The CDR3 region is CASSQGQGLLSEQYF. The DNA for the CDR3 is TGCGCCAGCAGCCAAGGACAGGGTCTCTTGTCCGAGCAGTACTTC.

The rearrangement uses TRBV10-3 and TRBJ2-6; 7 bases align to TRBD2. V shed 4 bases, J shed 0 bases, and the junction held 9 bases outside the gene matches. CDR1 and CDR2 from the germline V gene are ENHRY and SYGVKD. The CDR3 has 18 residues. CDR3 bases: TGTGCCATCAGTGGAGGCGGGGGTGCTTCCTCTGGGGCCAACGTCCTGACTTTC. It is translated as CAISGGGGASSGANVLTF.

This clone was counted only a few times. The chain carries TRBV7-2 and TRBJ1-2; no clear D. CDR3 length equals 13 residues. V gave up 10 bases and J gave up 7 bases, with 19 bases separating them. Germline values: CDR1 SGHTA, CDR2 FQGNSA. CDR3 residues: CATSSKYYGGYTF. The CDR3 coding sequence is TGTGCCACCAGTAGTAAGTACTATGGTGGCTACACCTTC.

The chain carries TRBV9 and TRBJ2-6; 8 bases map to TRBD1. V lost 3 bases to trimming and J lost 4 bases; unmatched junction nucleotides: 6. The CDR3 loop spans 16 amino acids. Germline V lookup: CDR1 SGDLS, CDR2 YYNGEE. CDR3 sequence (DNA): TGTGCCAGCAGCGGAGACAGGGGAACCGGGGCCAACGTCCTGACTTTC. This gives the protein CASSGDRGTGANVLTF.

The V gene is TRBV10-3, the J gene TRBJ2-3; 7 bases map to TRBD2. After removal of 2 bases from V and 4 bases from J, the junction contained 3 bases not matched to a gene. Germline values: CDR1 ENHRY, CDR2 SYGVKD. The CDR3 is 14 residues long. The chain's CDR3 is CAISEGLGADTQYF. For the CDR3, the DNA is TGTGCCATCAGTGAGGGACTAGGGGCAGATACGCAGTATTTT.

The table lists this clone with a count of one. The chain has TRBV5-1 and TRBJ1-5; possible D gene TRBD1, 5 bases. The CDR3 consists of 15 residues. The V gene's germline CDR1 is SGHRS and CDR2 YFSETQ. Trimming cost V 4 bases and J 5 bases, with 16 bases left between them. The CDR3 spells CASSLWGVPDQPQHF. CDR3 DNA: TGCGCCAGCAGCCTATGGGGGGTCCCTGATCAGCCCCAGCATTTT.

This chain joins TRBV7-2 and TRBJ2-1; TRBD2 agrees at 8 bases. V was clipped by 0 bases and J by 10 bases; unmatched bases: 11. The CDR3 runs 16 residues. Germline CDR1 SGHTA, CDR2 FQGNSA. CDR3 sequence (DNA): TGTGCCAGCAGCTTAGCGAGGGCTAGAGCGGGGGACGAGCAGTTCTTC. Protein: CASSLARARAGDEQFF.

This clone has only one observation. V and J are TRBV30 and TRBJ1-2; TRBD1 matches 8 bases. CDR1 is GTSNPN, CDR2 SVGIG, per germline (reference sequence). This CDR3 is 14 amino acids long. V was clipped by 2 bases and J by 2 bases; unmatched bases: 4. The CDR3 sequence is CAWSWTGLNYGYTF. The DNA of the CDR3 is TGTGCCTGGAGTTGGACAGGGTTAAACTATGGCTACACCTTC. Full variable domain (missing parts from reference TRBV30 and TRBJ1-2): SQTIHQWPATLVQPVGSPLSLECTVEGTSNPNLYWYRQAAGRGLQLLFYSVGIGQISSEVPQNLSASRPQDRQFILSSKKLLLSDSGFYLCAWSWTGLNYGYTFGSGTRLTVV.

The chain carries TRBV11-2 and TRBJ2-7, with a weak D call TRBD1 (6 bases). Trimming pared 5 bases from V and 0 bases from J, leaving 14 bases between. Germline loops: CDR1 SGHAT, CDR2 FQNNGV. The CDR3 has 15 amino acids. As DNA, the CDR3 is TGTGCCAGCAGCCGAAGGGGGTCTGACTCCTACGAGCAGTACTTC. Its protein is CASSRRGSDSYEQYF.

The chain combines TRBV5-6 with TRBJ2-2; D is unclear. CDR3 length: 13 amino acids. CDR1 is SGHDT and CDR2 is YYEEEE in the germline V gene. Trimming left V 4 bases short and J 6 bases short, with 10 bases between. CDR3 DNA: TGTGCCAGCAGCCGCCTAGTCGCCGGGGAGCTGTTTTTT. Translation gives CASSRLVAGELFF.